This TCR beta chain was found in a study of blood T cell repertoires in COVID-19. This table comes from immunoSEQ multiplex PCR, and its TCRdb copy is limited to in-frame clones, with some not included. Among 100,000 to 130,000 clones, about 87% were seen once, and the ten largest hold 5.5% to 8%. This clone was counted between two and nine times. Germline V CDR1 and CDR2: LNHDA, SQIVND (reference sequence). The length of the CDR3 is 15 residues. The J segment lost 3 bases and the V segment lost 4 bases, leaving 2 bases of the junction unmatched. The chain carries TRBV19 and TRBJ2-2; 10 bases fit TRBD1. The receptor comes from a man in his fifties or sixties with active or convalescent COVID-19. The sequenced material came from peripheral blood. In DNA, the CDR3 is TGTGCCAGTAGTACCGGGACAGGGGACACCGGGGAGCTGTTTTTT. Translating gives CASSTGTGDTGELFF.